This T cell receptor beta chain appears in the sequencing data of a study of vaccination and CD4 T cells after COVID-19 (dated by TCRdb to between 2020 and 2023). With respect to the entire study: Every convalescent patient had a positive nasal swab PCR test for SARS-CoV-2, with mild disease in 8 to 10 patients and severe disease in one. Each participant got two doses of either the Pfizer-BioNTech BNT162b2 vaccine (n=8) or the Moderna mRNA-1273 vaccine (n=2). The convalescent cohort comprised six males and four females, including two Hispanic individuals, seven Caucasians, two Asians and one multiracial person. Post-vaccine blood samples were taken a median of approximately 70 days after the second vaccine dose, with a range of 14 to 241 days. Post-COVID blood samples were collected from convalescent patients a median of around 100 days after diagnosis, with a range of roughly 30 to 161 days. Control cultures received a CEFX viral epitope pool as the positive control, an HIV-1 Nef peptide pool as the negative control, or no peptide. The cultures were stimulated with overlapping spike peptide pools from SARS-CoV-2 and from the common cold coronaviruses HCoV-NL63, HCoV-OC43 and HCoV-229E. A few convalescent patients gave samples both early after vaccination (day 14) and late after vaccination (days 161 to 241). The spike-specific CD4+ TCR repertoire was compared before and after mRNA vaccination in ten to eleven COVID-19 convalescent patients and several infection-naive healthy vaccine recipients. General conclusions and limits of the study: Of the vaccine-specific clones in convalescent patients, 304 of 307, or nearly all, reacted only to SARS-CoV-2 spike and did not cross-react with common cold coronaviruses. The median number of SARS-CoV-2-reactive clonotypes rose from 20 to 25 after infection to a few dozen after vaccination, but the change was not significant. In convalescent patients, a median 86.3% of post-vaccine SARS-CoV-2-reactive clones were detected only after vaccination, and vaccine-specific priming was suggested by this finding. Only a relatively small number of convalescent patients were included in the study, and early timepoints following natural infection were not analyzed.

Including the terminal cysteine and phenylalanine, the CDR3 comprises 11 residues. Only the CDR3 DNA is retained, 33 bases long and in frame from the first base. From the germline V gene (reference sequence), CDR1 is DFQATT and CDR2 is SNEGSKA. About this clonotype: Its antigen is unknown. The input lacks base qualities; no much larger clone sits a single base away.

Sample time point, as interpreted from the label and publication: late sampling 161 to 241 days after vaccination in a few convalescent patients. The sample's treatment or condition label, in plain terms: roughly ten-day PBMC culture with coronavirus spike peptide pools or control peptides (ViraFEST assay). The ViraFEST assay, used in the study, expanded antigen-specific T cells with peptide pools and then identified the expanded clonotypes through TCR sequencing. The convalescent patients' positive SARS-CoV-2 PCR tests were from March to December 2020, which was before the Alpha, Beta and Delta variants emerged in the United States. Approximately 2.1 million PBMCs per well were cultured in IMDM with approximately 5% human AB serum and roughly 10 IU/ml IL-2, plus 10 ug/ml peptide pools. On days 3 and 7, half of the culture medium was replaced with fresh IL-2-containing medium. After 10 days of culture, CD4+ T cells were isolated by negative selection with the EasySep CD4+ T cell isolation kit. PBMCs were separated from whole blood using Ficoll-Paque Plus gradient centrifugation and then either used fresh or cryopreserved at -140C. In general, triplicate wells were set up for every culture condition.

The library was obtained by PCR. At the Johns Hopkins FTIC core, DNA from the cultured CD4+ T cells underwent TCR sequencing with the Oncomine TCR Beta short-read assay. The QIAamp micro DNA kit was used to extract genomic DNA from the cultured CD4+ T cells. Oncomine TCR Beta libraries from cultured CD4+ T cells were pooled with unique dual indexes and sequenced on an Illumina iSeq 100. From the authors' description of their analysis: Non-productive sequences were filtered out, and CDR3s that did not start with C, did not end with F or W, or were shorter than 7 amino acids were discarded. The MANAFEST web application identified antigen-specific clonotypes by comparing peptide-stimulated wells against reference wells and other culture wells. For a clone to be called positive, the clone needed an FDR below 0.05, an odds ratio above 5, and a productive frequency above 0.1% in at least two of three replicate wells. Clonotypes that were significantly expanded in both SARS-CoV-2 spike wells and at least one common cold coronavirus spike condition were defined as cross-reactive. Similarity between CDR3 sequences was evaluated in R version 3.6.1 using Levenshtein distances (stringdist) and unrooted phylogenetic trees (ape). The public reads were quality trimmed at Q25 with fastp and then assembled into clones with MiXCR by TCRdb, keeping productive beta chains. Duplicate CDR3 protein sequences are folded into a single record with the most common DNA and genes. The V and J calls reflect TCRdb's pipeline rather than the authors' work. This sample holds approximately 27,000 distinct CDR3 sequences; roughly a third were observed only once. More than 3% of the sample lies in the top ten.

This TCR was sampled from a human donor who had recovered from COVID-19. The chain employs TRBV20-1 and TRBJ2-1; TRBD2 agrees with 10 junctional bases. The sequencing used CD4+ T cells from blood, cultured in vitro, collected about 7 months after SARS-CoV-2 vaccination. In nucleotides, the sequence is TGCACGAGCGGGAGGGAAGGTGAGCAGTTCTTC. Its translation is CTSGREGEQFF.